This T cell receptor beta chain comes out of a study of CD8 T cells in Susac syndrome. Study-wide points: It was acknowledged by the study that relatively few individuals were included in its TCR sequencing and HLA analysis.

Trimming stripped 1 base from V and 7 bases from J, with 11 bases between. In germline, CDR1 is LGHDT, CDR2 YNNKEL (reference sequence). This CDR3 has 13 amino acids. This clonotype was counted once. The antigen is not known. RNA totalling about 0.5 to 1 ug underwent reverse transcription with random hexamers. Amplification of TCR beta CDR3 across 54 Vbeta and 13 Jbeta was performed with immunoSEQ multiplex PCR. One entry per CDR3 protein, called by TCRdb with MiXCR from the immunoSEQ multiplex PCR reads. The sample yields 150,000 or so distinct CDR3 sequences, just under 95% seen once. CD8+ and CD4+ T cells from blood underwent TCR beta sequencing, which was carried out in a high-throughput format.

The chain employs TRBV3-1 and TRBJ2-7, with a weak D call TRBD2 (5 bases). The origin of this receptor is a human donor in good health. Sequencing used CD4+ T cells from PBMCs. The CDR3 DNA sequence: TGTGCCAGCAGCCAAGTTTTGACGGGGGAGCAGTACTTC. Residues: CASSQVLTGEQYF.